The 20 T cell receptor beta chains below all came from one sample that was sequenced in a study of CXCR3-negative and CXCR3-positive naive CD8 T cells. UMI-labeled 5' RACE TRB cDNA libraries were prepared from the cells. TCRdb reprocessed the 5' RACE reads, keeping one entry per CDR3 protein, no DNA. This sample's clone table lists about 56,000 distinct CDR3 sequences. Input material: memory CD8+ T cells from blood. These receptors all stem from a human donor in good health. Some clones in this sample may be carry-over from other donors' samples.

The gene calls are TRBV9 and TRBJ2-3; as DNA is missing, the TRBD2 call by TCRdb cannot be tested. There are 17 residues in the CDR3. Germline assignment: CDR1 SGDLS and CDR2 YYNGEE. The CDR3 protein is CASSVESSGDPTDTQYF.

The chain combines TRBV14 with TRBJ2-1. The CDR3 has 13 amino acids. Germline-derived CDR1 and CDR2 are SGHDN and FVKESK. The CDR3 sequence is CASSQDSHNEQFF.

The chain has TRBV29-1 and TRBJ2-3. Germline CDR1 reads SQVTM; CDR2 reads ANQGSEA. This CDR3 comprises 15 residues. The CDR3 is CSVEDQGISTDTQYF.

CDR3 sequence: CASSYAAGGGNEQFF. The chain combines TRBV6-2 or TRBV6-3 with TRBJ2-1; there is no DNA to check the TCRdb D call of TRBD2. Germline V CDR1 and CDR2: MNHEY, SVGEGT. CDR3 length equals 15 residues.

V gene TRBV27 combines with J gene TRBJ2-1; TCRdb outputs TRBD1, but without DNA this stays unchecked. The germline CDR1 and CDR2 sequences are MNHEY and SMNVEV (reference sequence). This CDR3 has 14 residues. The chain's CDR3 is CASSWGQGSNEQFF.

The chain employs TRBV7-7 and TRBJ2-1; TCRdb picks TRBD2, but there is no DNA to check that call. The germline CDR1 and CDR2 sequences are SSHAT and FNYEAQ (reference sequence). There are 18 residues in the CDR3. The CDR3: CASSLFPTSGGAGNEQFF.

This sequence joins TRBV29-1 and TRBJ2-7; TCRdb's D call, TRBD2, is unchecked because there is no DNA. The CDR3 spans 14 residues. Looked up from germline, CDR1 is SQVTM and CDR2 is ANQGSEA. The CDR3 spells CSVIAGTTTYEQYF.

The genes are TRBV29-1 and TRBJ2-7; the D call from TCRdb, TRBD1, cannot be confirmed without DNA. CDR1 is SQVTM and CDR2 is ANQGSEA in the germline V gene. CDR3 length: 16 amino acids. The CDR3 region is CSVEGPVGDPSYEQYF.

This rearrangement joins TRBV7-9 to TRBJ2-1. CDR1 and CDR2 from the germline V gene are SEHNR and FQNEAQ (reference sequence). The CDR3 totals 13 residues. CDR3 in amino acids: CASSLVQVNEQFF.

This chain joins TRBV12-3 or TRBV12-4 and TRBJ2-3; with no DNA, the TCRdb D assignment of TRBD2 cannot be verified. The CDR3 runs to 16 residues. This CDR3 is CASSPRVAESTDTQYF.

This CDR3 is CASSSQGADEQYF. The V call is TRBV19, the J call TRBJ2-7; TCRdb lists TRBD1, though no DNA is available to test this call. This CDR3 contains 13 residues. CDR1 is LNHDA, CDR2 SQIVND, per germline (reference sequence).

This chain connects TRBV7-9 to TRBJ1-1. CDR1 SEHNR and CDR2 FQNEAQ come from the germline V gene (reference sequence). The CDR3 consists of 11 residues. The CDR3: CASRTSTEAFF.

V usage is TRBV28 and J usage is TRBJ2-7; the TCRdb call, TRBD1, lacks DNA for checking. In germline, CDR1 is MDHEN, CDR2 SYDVKM. The CDR3 has 14 residues. CDR3 protein: CASSTDSTPYEQYF.

The chain employs TRBV28 and TRBJ2-1. Germline values: CDR1 MDHEN, CDR2 SYDVKM. This CDR3 contains 13 residues. This CDR3 is CASSPRRDNEQFF.

This clonotype is deemed medium-sized (0.01 to 0.1%) by its frequency. This chain uses TRBV6-5 with TRBJ2-2. The CDR3 is 16 residues long. From germline, CDR1 is MNHEY and CDR2 SVGAGI. The CDR3 protein is CASSYSMGTNTGELFF.

The rearrangement uses TRBV29-1 and TRBJ2-7; TCRdb's D call, TRBD2, is unchecked because there is no DNA. The CDR3 runs 14 residues. Germline values: CDR1 SQVTM, CDR2 ANQGSEA. CDR3 sequence: CSVEGAGSSYEQYF.

V and J are TRBV11-3 and TRBJ2-1. Germline CDR1 is SGHNT and CDR2 is YENEEA. The CDR3 is 12 residues long. CDR3 protein: CASSAEYNEQFF.

The chain uses TRBV5-6 and TRBJ1-6; absent DNA, TCRdb's TRBD1 call cannot be checked. In germline, CDR1 is SGHDT, CDR2 YYEEEE. CDR3 length: 14 residues. CDR3 in amino acids: CASSFGRVDSPLHF. The variable domain in full, with the rest retrieved from reference TRBV5-6 and TRBJ1-6, is DAGVTQSPTHLIKTRGQQVTLRCSPKSGHDTVSWYQQALGQGPQFIFQYYEEEERQRGNFPDRFSGHQFPNYSSELNVNALLLGDSALYLCASSFGRVDSPLHFGNGTRLTVT.

The V gene is TRBV12-3 or TRBV12-4, the J gene TRBJ1-1; TCRdb's assignment of TRBD1 cannot be checked, as there is no DNA. The CDR3 totals 13 residues. The CDR3 loop is CASSSLEDTEAFF.

The chain employs TRBV3-1 and TRBJ2-1; the TRBD2 assignment by TCRdb is unverifiable without DNA. The CDR3 consists of 14 residues. Per the germline V gene, CDR1 is LGHDT and CDR2 is YNNKEL (reference sequence). CDR3 protein: CASSPRGSYNEQFF.